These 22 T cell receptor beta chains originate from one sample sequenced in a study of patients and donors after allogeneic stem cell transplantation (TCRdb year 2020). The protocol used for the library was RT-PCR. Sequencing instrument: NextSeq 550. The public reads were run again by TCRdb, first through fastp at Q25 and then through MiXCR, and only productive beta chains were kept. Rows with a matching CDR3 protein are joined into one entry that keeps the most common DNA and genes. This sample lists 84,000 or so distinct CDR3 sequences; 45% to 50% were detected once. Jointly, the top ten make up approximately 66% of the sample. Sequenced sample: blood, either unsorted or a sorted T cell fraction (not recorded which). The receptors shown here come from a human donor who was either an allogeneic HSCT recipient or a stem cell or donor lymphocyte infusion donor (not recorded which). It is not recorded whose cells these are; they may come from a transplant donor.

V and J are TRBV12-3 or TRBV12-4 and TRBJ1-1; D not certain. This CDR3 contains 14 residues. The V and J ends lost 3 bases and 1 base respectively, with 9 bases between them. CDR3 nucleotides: TGTGCCAGCAGTTTGCCGGTCCCGAACACTGAAGCTTTCTTT. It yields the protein CASSLPVPNTEAFF.

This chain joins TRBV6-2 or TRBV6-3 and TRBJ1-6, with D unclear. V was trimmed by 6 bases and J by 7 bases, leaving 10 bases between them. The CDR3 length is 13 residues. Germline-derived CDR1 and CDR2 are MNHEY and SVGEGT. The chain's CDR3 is CASRGLSNSPLHF. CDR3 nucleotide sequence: TGTGCCAGCAGAGGACTTTCAAATTCACCCCTCCACTTT.

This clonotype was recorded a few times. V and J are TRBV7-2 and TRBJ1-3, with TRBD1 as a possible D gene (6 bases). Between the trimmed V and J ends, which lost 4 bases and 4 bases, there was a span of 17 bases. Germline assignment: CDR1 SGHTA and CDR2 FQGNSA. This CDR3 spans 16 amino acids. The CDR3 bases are TGTGCCAGCAGCTCTGGGGCCAAGGGGACAGGAAACACCATATATTTT. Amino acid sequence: CASSSGAKGTGNTIYF.

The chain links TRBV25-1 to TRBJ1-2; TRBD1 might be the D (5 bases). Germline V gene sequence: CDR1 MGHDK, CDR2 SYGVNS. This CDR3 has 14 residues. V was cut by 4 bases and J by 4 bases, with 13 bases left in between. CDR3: CASSAPGHVYGYTF. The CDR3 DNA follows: TGTGCCAGCAGTGCACCAGGACACGTCTATGGCTACACCTTC.

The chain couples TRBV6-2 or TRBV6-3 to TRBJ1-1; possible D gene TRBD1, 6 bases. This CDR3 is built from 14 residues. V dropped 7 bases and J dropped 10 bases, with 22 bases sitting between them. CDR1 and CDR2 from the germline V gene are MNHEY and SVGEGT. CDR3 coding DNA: TGTGCCAGCACCAGAGGCCACAGGGCTGGCGGAGCTTTCTTT. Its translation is CASTRGHRAGGAFF.

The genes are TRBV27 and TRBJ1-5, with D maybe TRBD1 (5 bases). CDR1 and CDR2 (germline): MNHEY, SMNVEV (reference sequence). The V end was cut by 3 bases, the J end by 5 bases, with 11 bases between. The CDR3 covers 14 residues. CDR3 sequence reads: CASSFSGGDQPQHF. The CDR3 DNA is TGTGCCAGCAGTTTCTCCGGGGGGGATCAGCCCCAGCATTTT.

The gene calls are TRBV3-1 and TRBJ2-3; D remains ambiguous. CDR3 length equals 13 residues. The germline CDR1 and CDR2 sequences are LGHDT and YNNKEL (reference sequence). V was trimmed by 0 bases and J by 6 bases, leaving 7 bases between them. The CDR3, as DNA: TGTGCCAGCAGCCAAGACCTTGGGGATACGCAGTATTTT. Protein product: CASSQDLGDTQYF.

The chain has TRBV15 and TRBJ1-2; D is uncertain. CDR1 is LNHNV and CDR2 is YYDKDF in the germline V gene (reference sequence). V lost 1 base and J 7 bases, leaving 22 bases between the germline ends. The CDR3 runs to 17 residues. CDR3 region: CATSRGWAAPTEGGYTF. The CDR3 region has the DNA TGTGCCACCAGCAGAGGATGGGCAGCTCCCACGGAGGGTGGCTACACCTTC.

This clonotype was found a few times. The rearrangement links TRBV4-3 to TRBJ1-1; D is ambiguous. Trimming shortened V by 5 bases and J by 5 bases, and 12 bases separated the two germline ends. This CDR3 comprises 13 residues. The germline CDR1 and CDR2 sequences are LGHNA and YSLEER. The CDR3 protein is CASSKGGFTEAFF. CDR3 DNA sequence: TGCGCCAGCAGCAAGGGAGGGTTTACTGAAGCTTTCTTT.

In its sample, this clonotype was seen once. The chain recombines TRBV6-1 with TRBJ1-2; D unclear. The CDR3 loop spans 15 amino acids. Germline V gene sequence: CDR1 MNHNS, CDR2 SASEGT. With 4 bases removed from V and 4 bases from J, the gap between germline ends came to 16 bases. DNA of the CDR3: TGTGCCAGCAGTGGTTACAGAACCTTTCTCTATGGCTACACCTTC. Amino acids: CASSGYRTFLYGYTF.

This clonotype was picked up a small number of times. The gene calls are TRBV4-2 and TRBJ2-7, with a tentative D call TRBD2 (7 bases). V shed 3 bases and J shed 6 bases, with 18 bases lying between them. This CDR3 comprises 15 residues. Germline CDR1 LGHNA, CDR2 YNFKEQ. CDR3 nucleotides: TGTGCCAGCAGCCAGAGGGGGGGTTCCCCCATCGAGCAGTACTTC. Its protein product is CASSQRGGSPIEQYF.

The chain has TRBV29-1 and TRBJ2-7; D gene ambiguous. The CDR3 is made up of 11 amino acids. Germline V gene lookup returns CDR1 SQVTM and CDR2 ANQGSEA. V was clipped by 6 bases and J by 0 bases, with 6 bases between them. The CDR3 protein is CSVIDSYEQYF. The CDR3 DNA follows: TGCAGCGTGATTGACTCCTACGAGCAGTACTTC.

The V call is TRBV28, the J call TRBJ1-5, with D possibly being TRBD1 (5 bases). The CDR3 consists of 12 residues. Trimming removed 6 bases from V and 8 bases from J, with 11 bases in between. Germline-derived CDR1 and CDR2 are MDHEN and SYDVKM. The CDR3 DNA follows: TGTGCCAGCAGACTCCAGGGCGAGCCCCAGCATTTT. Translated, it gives CASRLQGEPQHF.

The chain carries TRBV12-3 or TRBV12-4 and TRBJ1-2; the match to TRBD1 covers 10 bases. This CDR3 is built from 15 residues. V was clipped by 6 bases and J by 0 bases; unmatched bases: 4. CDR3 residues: CASRAGTGANYGYTF. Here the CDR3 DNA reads TGTGCCAGCAGAGCCGGGACAGGGGCTAACTATGGCTACACCTTC.

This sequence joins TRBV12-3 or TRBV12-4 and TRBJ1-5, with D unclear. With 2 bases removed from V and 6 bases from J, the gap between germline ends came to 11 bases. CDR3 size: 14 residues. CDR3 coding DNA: TGTGCCAGCAGTTTACTCGGACTCAGTCAGCCCCAGCATTTT. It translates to CASSLLGLSQPQHF.

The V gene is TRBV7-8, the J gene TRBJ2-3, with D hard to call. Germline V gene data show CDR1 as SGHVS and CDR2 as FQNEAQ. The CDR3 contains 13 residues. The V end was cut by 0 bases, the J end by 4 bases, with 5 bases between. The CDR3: CASSLALADTQYF. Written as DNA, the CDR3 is TGTGCCAGCAGCTTAGCGCTTGCAGATACGCAGTATTTT.

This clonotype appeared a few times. CDR3 in amino acids: CASSIDRGNSPLHF. The CDR3 DNA reads as TGTGCCAGCAGTATTGACAGGGGTAATTCACCCCTCCACTTT. The J gene is TRBJ1-6, the V gene TRBV27; TRBD1 matches 8 bases. The ends lost 5 bases at V and 6 bases at J; junction bases unmatched: 3. The CDR3 contains 14 residues. From germline, CDR1 is MNHEY and CDR2 SMNVEV (reference sequence).

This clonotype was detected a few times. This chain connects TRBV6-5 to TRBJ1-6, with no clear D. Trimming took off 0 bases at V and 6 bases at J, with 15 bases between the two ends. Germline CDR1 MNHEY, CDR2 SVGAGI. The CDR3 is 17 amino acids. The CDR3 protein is CASSYSEGRDINSPLHF. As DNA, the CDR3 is TGTGCCAGCAGTTACTCGGAGGGTAGGGATATTAATTCACCCCTCCACTTT.

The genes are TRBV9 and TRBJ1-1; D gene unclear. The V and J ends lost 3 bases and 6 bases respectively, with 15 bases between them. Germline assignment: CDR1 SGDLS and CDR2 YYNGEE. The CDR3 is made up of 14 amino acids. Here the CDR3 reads CASSAQGRPPEAFF. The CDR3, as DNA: TGTGCCAGCAGCGCTCAAGGGCGCCCTCCTGAAGCTTTCTTT.

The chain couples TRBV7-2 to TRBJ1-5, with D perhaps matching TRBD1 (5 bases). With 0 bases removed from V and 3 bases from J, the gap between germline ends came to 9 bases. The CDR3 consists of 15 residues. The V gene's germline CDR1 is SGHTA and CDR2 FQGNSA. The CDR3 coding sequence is TGTGCCAGCAGCTTAGCCACAGGACTCAATCAGCCCCAGCATTTT. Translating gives CASSLATGLNQPQHF.

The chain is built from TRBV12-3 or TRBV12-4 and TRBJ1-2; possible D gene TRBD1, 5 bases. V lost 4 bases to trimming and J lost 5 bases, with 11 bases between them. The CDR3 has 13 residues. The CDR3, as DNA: TGTGCCAGCAGTTCAGGGCCAGTTTATGGCTACACCTTC. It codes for CASSSGPVYGYTF.

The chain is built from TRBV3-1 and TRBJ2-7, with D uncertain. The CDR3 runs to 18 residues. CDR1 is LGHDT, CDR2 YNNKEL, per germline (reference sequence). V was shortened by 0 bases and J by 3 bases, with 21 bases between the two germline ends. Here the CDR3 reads CASSQDFTLGRRSYEQYF. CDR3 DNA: TGTGCCAGCAGCCAAGACTTTACGTTAGGACGAAGGAGCTACGAGCAGTACTTC.